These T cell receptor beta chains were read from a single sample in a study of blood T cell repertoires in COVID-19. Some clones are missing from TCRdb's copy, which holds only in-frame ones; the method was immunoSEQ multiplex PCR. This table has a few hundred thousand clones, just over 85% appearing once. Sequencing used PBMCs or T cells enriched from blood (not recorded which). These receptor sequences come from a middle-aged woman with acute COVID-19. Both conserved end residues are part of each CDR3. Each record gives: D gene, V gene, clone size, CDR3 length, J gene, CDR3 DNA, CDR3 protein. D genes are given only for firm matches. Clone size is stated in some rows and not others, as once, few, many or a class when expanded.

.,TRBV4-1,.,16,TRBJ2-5,TGCGCCAGCAGCCAAGAACCCAGGGGCAGGGGAGAGACCCAGTACTTC,CASSQEPRGRGETQYF
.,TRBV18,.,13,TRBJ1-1,TGTGCCAGCTCACCACCGGGGAGAACTGAAGCTTTCTTT,CASSPPGRTEAFF
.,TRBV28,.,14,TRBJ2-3,TGTGCCAGCAGCCCGAGAGGTAGCACAGATACGCAGTATTTT,CASSPRGSTDTQYF
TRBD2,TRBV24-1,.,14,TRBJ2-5,TGTGCCACCGAAATAGCGGGAGGGGGCGAGACCCAGTACTTC,CATEIAGGGETQYF
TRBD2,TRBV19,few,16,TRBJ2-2,TGTGCCAGTAGTTGGGGTGGACTAGGGAACACCGGGGAGCTGTTTTTT,CASSWGGLGNTGELFF
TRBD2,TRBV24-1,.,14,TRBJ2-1,TGTGCCACCACTCCGGGGGGGTCCTACAATGAGCAGTTCTTC,CATTPGGSYNEQFF
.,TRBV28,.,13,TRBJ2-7,TGTGCCAGCAGTGGGACACCCTCCTACGAGCAGTACTTC,CASSGTPSYEQYF
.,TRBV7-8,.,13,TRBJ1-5,TGTGCCAGCAGTTCTTATAGCAATCAGCCCCAGCATTTT,CASSSYSNQPQHF
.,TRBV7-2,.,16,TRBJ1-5,TGTGCCAGCAGCTTCCGCGGGGGGCTGAGCAATCAGCCCCAGCATTTT,CASSFRGGLSNQPQHF
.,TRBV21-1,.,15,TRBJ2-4,TGTGCCAGCAGCATCAGGGGCAGGTTGCGGGACATTCAGTACTTC,CASSIRGRLRDIQYF
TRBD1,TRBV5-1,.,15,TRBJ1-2,TGCGCCAGCAGCTCCGATCCCGGGACAGACTATGGCTACACCTTC,CASSSDPGTDYGYTF
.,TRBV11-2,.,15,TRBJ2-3,TGTGCCAGCAGTTCAGCCCAGGTGAACACAGATACGCAGTATTTT,CASSSAQVNTDTQYF
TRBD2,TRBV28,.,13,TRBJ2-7,TGTGCCAGCAGGGCGGGGGTTTCCTACGAGCAGTACTTC,CASRAGVSYEQYF
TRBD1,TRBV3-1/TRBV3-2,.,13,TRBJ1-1,TGTGCCAGCAGCCAGACAGGGATGGCTGAAGCTTTCTTT,CASSQTGMAEAFF
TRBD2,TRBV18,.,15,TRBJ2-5,TGTGCCAGCTCACCGTCGTGGGGCGGGGGAGAGACCCAGTACTTC,CASSPSWGGGETQYF
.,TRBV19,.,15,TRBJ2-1,TGTGCCAGTAAATTTGCGGGAGAAGGGGGCAATGAGCAGTTCTTC,CASKFAGEGGNEQFF
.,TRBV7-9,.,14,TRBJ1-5,TGTGCCAGCAGCTTAGCGGGCATAAATCAGCCCCAGCATTTT,CASSLAGINQPQHF
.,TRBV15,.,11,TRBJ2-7,TGTGCCACCAGCGGCAGCTACGAGCAGTACTTC,CATSGSYEQYF
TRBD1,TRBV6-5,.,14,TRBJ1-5,TGTGCCAGCAGCCCCACAGGGGGCAATCAGCCCCAGCATTTT,CASSPTGGNQPQHF
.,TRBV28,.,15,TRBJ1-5,TGTGCCAGCAGTTTAACGGCAGGGTATAATCAGCCCCAGCATTTT,CASSLTAGYNQPQHF
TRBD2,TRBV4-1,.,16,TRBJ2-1,TGCGCCAGCAGCCAAGTTCTAGCGGGAGTCGGTGTTGAGCAGTTCTTC,CASSQVLAGVGVEQFF
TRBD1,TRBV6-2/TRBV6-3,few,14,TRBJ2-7,TGTGCCAGCAGCCCCTACAGGGGTGGCGACGAGCAGTACTTC,CASSPYRGGDEQYF
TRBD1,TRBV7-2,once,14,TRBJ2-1,TGTGCCAGCAGCTTCCTCTCGACAGGGTATGAGCAGTTCTTC,CASSFLSTGYEQFF
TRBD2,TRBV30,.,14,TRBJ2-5,TGTGCCTGGAGTGGACTAGCGGAGTGGGAGACCCAGTACTTC,CAWSGLAEWETQYF
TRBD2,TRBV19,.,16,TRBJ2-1,TGTGCCAGTAGTATGAGGATTAGCGGGAGTAACATTGAGCAGTTCTTC,CASSMRISGSNIEQFF
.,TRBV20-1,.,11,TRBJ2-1,TGCAGTGCTACCCCCTTCGATGAGCAGTTCTTC,CSATPFDEQFF
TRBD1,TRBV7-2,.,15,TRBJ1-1,TGTGCCAGCAGCCGCAGGACAGGGGGGAGCACTGAAGCTTTCTTT,CASSRRTGGSTEAFF
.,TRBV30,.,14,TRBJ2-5,TGTGCCTGGAGTTCCCCTGGGGGGGCGGAGACCCAGTACTTC,CAWSSPGGAETQYF
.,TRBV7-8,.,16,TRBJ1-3,TGTGCCAGCAGCAGGAGCCGTGTATCATCTGGAAACACCATATATTTT,CASSRSRVSSGNTIYF